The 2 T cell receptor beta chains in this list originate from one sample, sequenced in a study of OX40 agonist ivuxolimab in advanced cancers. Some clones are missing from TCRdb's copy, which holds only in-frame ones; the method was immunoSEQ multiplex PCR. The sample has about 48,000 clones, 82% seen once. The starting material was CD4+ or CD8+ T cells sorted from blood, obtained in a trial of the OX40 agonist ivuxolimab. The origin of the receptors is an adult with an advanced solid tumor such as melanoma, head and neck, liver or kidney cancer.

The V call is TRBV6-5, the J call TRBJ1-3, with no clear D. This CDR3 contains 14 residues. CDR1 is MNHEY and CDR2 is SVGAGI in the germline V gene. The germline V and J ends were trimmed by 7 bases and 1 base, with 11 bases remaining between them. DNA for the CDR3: TGTGCCAGCACCGCGTCTCCTTCTGGAAACACCATATATTTT. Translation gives CASTASPSGNTIYF.

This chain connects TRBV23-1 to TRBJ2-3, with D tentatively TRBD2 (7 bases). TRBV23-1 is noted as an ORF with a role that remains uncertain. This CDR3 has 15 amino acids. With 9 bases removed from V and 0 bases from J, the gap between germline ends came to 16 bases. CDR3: CASKGGETSTDTQYF. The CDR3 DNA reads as TGCGCCAGTAAGGGGGGGGAAACTAGCACAGATACGCAGTATTTT.